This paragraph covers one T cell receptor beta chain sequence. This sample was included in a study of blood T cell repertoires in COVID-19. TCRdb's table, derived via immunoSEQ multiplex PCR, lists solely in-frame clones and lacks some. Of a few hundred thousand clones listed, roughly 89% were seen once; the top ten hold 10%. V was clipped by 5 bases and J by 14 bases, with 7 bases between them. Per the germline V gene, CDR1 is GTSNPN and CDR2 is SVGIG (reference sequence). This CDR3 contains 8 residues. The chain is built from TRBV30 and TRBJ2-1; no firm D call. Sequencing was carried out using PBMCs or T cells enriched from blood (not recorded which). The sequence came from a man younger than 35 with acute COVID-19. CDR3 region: CAWLDEFF. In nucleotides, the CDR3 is TGTGCCTGGCTAGACGAGTTCTTC. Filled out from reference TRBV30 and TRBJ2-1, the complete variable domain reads SQTIHQWPATLVQPVGSPLSLECTVEGTSNPNLYWYRQAAGRGLQLLFYSVGIGQISSEVPQNLSASRPQDRQFILSSKKLLLSDSGFYLCAWLDEFFGPGTRLTVL.